The 14 T cell receptor beta chains below were found in one sample sequenced in a study of cytomegalovirus exposure and HLA in healthy donors. 60 Vbeta and 13 Jbeta primers were used in PCR. Profiling relied on immunoSEQ multiplex PCR, and the TCRdb table lists in-frame clones only, not all of them. Of 90,000 or so clones in the sample, around three fifths are singletons; the top ten hold 5.9%. The sequenced sample was PBMCs. The source is a boy younger than 18 in good health and CMV-seropositive.

This rearrangement joins TRBV7-8 to TRBJ2-7, with TRBD2 identical over 7 bases. Trimming took 0 bases from V and 4 from J; bases not matched to a gene: 6. The length of the CDR3 is 15 residues. CDR1 and CDR2 from the germline V gene are SGHVS and FQNEAQ. CDR3 sequence: CASSLAGGGAYEQYF. CDR3 DNA sequence: TGTGCCAGCAGCTTAGCGGGGGGGGGAGCGTACGAGCAGTACTTC.

The CDR3 protein is CASSHHGRGVNTEAFF. Here the CDR3 DNA reads TGTGCCAGTAGCCATCATGGGCGGGGGGTGAACACTGAAGCTTTCTTT. J is TRBJ1-1 and V is TRBV19; maybe TRBD1 (5 bases). Germline V gene data show CDR1 as LNHDA and CDR2 as SQIVND (reference sequence). This CDR3 comprises 16 residues. Trimming removed 6 bases at V and 0 bases at J, with 17 bases between.

This clone was observed a single time. The chain employs TRBV7-3 and TRBJ2-7; 9 nucleotides line up with TRBD1. The germline gives CDR1 SGHTA, CDR2 FQGTGA. The CDR3 is 14 amino acids. V trimming: 5 bases; J trimming: 6 bases; junction bases outside the gene matches: 8. The CDR3 DNA follows: TGTGCCAGCAGCCCAGGGACAGGGTCGGGCGAGCAGTACTTC. Its translation: CASSPGTGSGEQYF.

The chain employs TRBV28 and TRBJ2-7; 11 bases map to TRBD2. After removal of 6 bases from V and 3 bases from J, the junction contained 7 bases not matched to a gene. The CDR3 loop spans 15 amino acids. Germline V gene lookup returns CDR1 MDHEN and CDR2 SYDVKM. The CDR3 sequence is CASSRGLAEVYEQYF. CDR3 DNA: TGTGCCAGCAGCCGGGGACTAGCGGAGGTCTACGAGCAGTACTTC.

This chain connects TRBV9 to TRBJ1-1; D is ambiguous. The V end was cut by 4 bases, the J end by 5 bases, with 15 bases between. CDR3 length equals 14 residues. Germline CDR1 reads SGDLS; CDR2 reads YYNGEE. Here the CDR3 reads CASSTPGVGTEAFF. CDR3 DNA sequence: TGTGCCAGCAGCACCCCCGGGGTGGGGACTGAAGCTTTCTTT.

The chain has TRBV5-4 and TRBJ1-5; 9 nucleotides align to TRBD1. The CDR3 loop spans 15 amino acids. The junction had 4 bases not matched to a gene; V was cut back by 4 bases and J by 2 bases. CDR1 is SGHNT, CDR2 YYREEE, per germline (reference sequence). CDR3 sequence (DNA): TGTGCCAGCAGCCAACAGGGGGCGGGCAATCAGCCCCAGCATTTT. Translation: CASSQQGAGNQPQHF.

The sample holds a few counts of this clone. The rearrangement joins TRBV5-1 to TRBJ2-7, with 8 bases identical to TRBD1. The CDR3 sequence is 16 residues long. CDR1 and CDR2 from the germline V gene are SGHRS and YFSETQ. The ends lost 4 bases at V and 5 bases at J; junction bases unmatched: 14. CDR3 residues: CASSRSTGDNHDEQYF. CDR3 DNA sequence: TGCGCCAGCAGCCGGTCGACAGGGGATAATCATGACGAGCAGTACTTC.

This sequence joins TRBV6-4 and TRBJ2-1; 13 positions agree with TRBD2. Germline-derived CDR1 and CDR2 are MRHNA and SNTAGT. With 3 bases clipped from V and 15 bases from J, the junction kept 8 bases outside the gene matches. This CDR3 spans 14 amino acids. The CDR3 nucleotides read TGTGCCAGCAGTGAGATGGGACTAGCGGGGTCGCGGTTCTTC. Encoded protein: CASSEMGLAGSRFF.

In nucleotides, the CDR3 is TGTGCCAGCAGCTTATTAGGGGGCCAGGCGGACTATTCGGGCTACACCTTC. Translating it yields CASSLLGGQADYSGYTF. The chain uses TRBV7-3 and TRBJ1-2, with 7 nucleotides matching TRBD1. CDR1 SGHTA and CDR2 FQGTGA come from the germline V gene. CDR3 length equals 17 residues. J was trimmed by 8 bases and V by 2 bases; bases with no gene match: 17.

The chain combines TRBV5-1 with TRBJ2-3; 11 bases fit TRBD2. In germline, CDR1 is SGHRS, CDR2 YFSETQ. CDR3 length equals 17 residues. Losses at the gene ends were 3 bases for V and 4 bases for J; bases not matched to a gene: 10. CDR3 coding DNA: TGCGCCAGCAGCTCCGGTGGTAGCGGGGGGGTCGCAGATACGCAGTATTTT. It translates to CASSSGGSGGVADTQYF.

This clone has only one observation. The J gene is TRBJ2-5, the V gene TRBV29-1; D gene uncertain. V was pared by 1 base and J by 2 bases, with 5 bases between. Germline V gene data show CDR1 as SQVTM and CDR2 as ANQGSEA. CDR3 length equals 12 residues. CDR3 in amino acids: CSVEVIQETQYF. In DNA, the CDR3 is TGCAGCGTTGAAGTAATACAAGAGACCCAGTACTTC.

The genes are TRBV30 and TRBJ2-1; D perhaps matches TRBD2 (5 bases). The V and J ends lost 3 bases and 8 bases respectively, with 14 bases between them. This CDR3 is 13 amino acids long. CDR1 and CDR2 (germline): GTSNPN, SVGIG (reference sequence). The CDR3 protein is CAWSGQRADEQFF. CDR3 DNA: TGTGCCTGGAGCGGCCAGAGGGCGGATGAGCAGTTCTTC.

This sequence joins TRBV6-4 and TRBJ2-5; tentative D call: TRBD1 (5 bases). Germline V CDR1 and CDR2: MRHNA, SNTAGT. V lost 7 bases to trimming and J lost 1 base, with 10 bases between them. The CDR3 is 13 amino acids. In nucleotides, the CDR3 is TGTGCCAGCACTGGACAAAGCCAAGAGACCCAGTACTTC. Protein: CASTGQSQETQYF.

The chain uses TRBV5-6 and TRBJ1-1; 8 bases map to TRBD1. V trimming: 0 bases; J trimming: 6 bases; junction bases outside the gene matches: 4. CDR1 and CDR2 (germline): SGHDT, YYEEEE. There are 14 residues in the CDR3. CDR3 amino acids: CASSLANRGAEAFF. Written as DNA, the CDR3 is TGTGCCAGCAGCTTGGCCAACAGGGGGGCTGAAGCTTTCTTT.